This T cell receptor beta chain derives from a study of blood T cell repertoires in COVID-19 (TCRdb year 2020). A note on the overall study: Collaborator samples came from the United States, Italy and Spain and covered acute and convalescent phases of COVID-19. The prospective study material was composed of cDNA or gDNA derived from T cells, B-cell-depleted T cells, or PBMCs. The dataset comprised deeply sampled blood TCRbeta repertoires from subjects exposed to, actively infected with, or recovered from COVID-19. The repertoires were made available in a free public database intended to serve as a resource for research on the immune response to SARS-CoV-2. Samples were obtained from the ongoing ImmuneRACE study (first 160 participants) and from over 1,000 subjects provided by 6 global collaborators. The sample metadata nearly always contained a de-identified subject ID, COVID-19 status, age in years and sex. Where available, HLA class I and class II types were taken from metadata supplied by the sample provider and were not determined by assay-based typing.

What the research found in general, with its limitations: Clinical and demographic metadata were provided uncurated, with the amount varying by source and participant.

Sequences GTSNPN (CDR1) and SVGIG (CDR2) are obtained from the germline V gene (reference sequence). From the cysteine through the phenylalanine, the CDR3 covers 14 amino acids. Solely the CDR3 DNA is kept, with 42 bases framed from the first base. V and J are trimmed by 3 bases and 3 bases, and the gene matches miss 4 bases of the junction. TCRbeta CDR3 regions were amplified from genomic DNA by means of the immunoSEQ Assay, a bias-controlled multiplex PCR. Processing in the source paper ran as follows. Within the assay, amplification of reference gene primers was used to estimate how many nucleated cells each sample contained. To quantify the absolute abundance of each unique TCRbeta CDR3 rearrangement, sequence reads were collapsed and filtered. For each sample, productive Simpson clonality was calculated as the square root of Simpson's diversity index over productive rearrangements. TCRdb stores this immuneACCESS table with in-frame sequences only. Part of the clones is absent; in the studies checked, under half of the shortfall reflects unresolved V genes, and no reason is known for the rest. The V and J calls and the clone size are those of that table, but D and trimming were determined from the DNA. This sample holds around 70,000 clones; roughly 82% were observed only once. Together, the top ten hold 6.6% of the sample.

Details on this clone: Its antigen remains undetermined. No base quality values were provided; no much bigger clone lies one nucleotide off.

Whole blood was collected in K2EDTA tubes by collaborating institutions according to the institutions' own protocols. For TCRbeta analysis, collaborators shipped samples in one of three forms: frozen whole blood, isolated PBMCs, or DNA extracted from either of those sample types. The sequence was collected from a man aged 60 to 75 with acute or convalescent COVID-19. The sequence is built from TRBV30 and TRBJ2-2, with 7 bases in between that match TRBD2. Sequencing used peripheral blood. The nucleotide sequence reads as follows: TGTGCCTGGAGCCGGGGAGGGGACACCGGGGAGCTGTTTTTT. Its protein reads: CAWSRGGDTGELFF.